The 27 T cell receptor beta chains reported below all come from one sample, sequenced in a study of blood T cell repertoires in COVID-19. Generated by immunoSEQ multiplex PCR, the TCRdb table keeps only in-frame clones and is missing some. In the table there are under 500,000 clones, about 90% of which are singletons. Sequenced material: PBMCs or T cells enriched from blood (not recorded which). The receptors were gathered from a woman between 18 and 29 years old with acute COVID-19.

The chain uses TRBV10-3 and TRBJ1-3; TRBD1 is a possible D gene (6 bases). Germline CDR1 and CDR2: ENHRY and SYGVKD. The V gene lost 3 bases and the J gene lost 0 bases, with 9 bases spanning the gap. The CDR3 runs 15 residues. The CDR3 DNA follows: TGTGCCATCAGTGATGGGGGCAACTCTGGAAACACCATATATTTT. Residues: CAISDGGNSGNTIYF.

The chain has TRBV28 and TRBJ1-5, with D perhaps TRBD1 (6 bases). The CDR3 extends over 17 amino acids. Looked up from germline, CDR1 is MDHEN and CDR2 is SYDVKM. V lost 3 bases to trimming and J lost 4 bases, with 19 bases between them. CDR3 DNA: TGTGCCAGCAGTTTCGCACATTGGGACATAACAAATCAGCCCCAGCATTTT. Residues: CASSFAHWDITNQPQHF.

The rearrangement links TRBV4-2 to TRBJ2-7; TRBD2 aligns across 7 bases. The germline CDR1 and CDR2 sequences are LGHNA and YNFKEQ. The CDR3 has 18 amino acids. With 1 base clipped from V and 7 bases from J, the junction kept 19 bases outside the gene matches. The CDR3: CASSQGLNLGGSFWEQYF. The CDR3 bases are TGTGCCAGCAGCCAAGGGTTAAACCTCGGGGGGAGCTTCTGGGAGCAGTACTTC.

The DNA for the CDR3 is TGTGCCAGCAGCTTGGTTGGACTAGCGGAGGGTTGGGATACGCAGTATTTT. This codes for CASSLVGLAEGWDTQYF. The chain employs TRBV5-5 and TRBJ2-3; 10 nucleotides align to TRBD2. CDR1 is SGHKS, CDR2 YYEKEE, per germline (reference sequence). The CDR3 runs to 17 residues. V was clipped by 0 bases and J by 6 bases; unmatched bases: 10.

The gene calls are TRBV10-3 and TRBJ1-1; a weak D match, TRBD1 (5 bases). V dropped 8 bases and J dropped 5 bases, with 12 bases sitting between them. The CDR3 contains 12 residues. From germline, CDR1 is ENHRY and CDR2 SYGVKD. CDR3 in amino acids: CAIRGSRTEAFF. CDR3 DNA sequence: TGTGCCATCCGGGGGAGTCGTACTGAAGCTTTCTTT.

The CDR3 DNA sequence: TGTGCCAGCAGCAAAGACAGTCTCAATCAGCCCCAGCATTTT. This encodes CASSKDSLNQPQHF. The chain is built from TRBV7-8 and TRBJ1-5, with a weak D call TRBD1 (5 bases). The V gene's germline CDR1 is SGHVS and CDR2 FQNEAQ. The CDR3 is made up of 14 amino acids. Between the trimmed V and J ends, which lost 5 bases and 3 bases, there was a span of 11 bases.

The chain links TRBV6-5 to TRBJ2-5; TRBD1 matches at 10 bases. The V gene's germline CDR1 is MNHEY and CDR2 SVGAGI. J gave up 0 bases and V 6 bases, and 4 bases lay outside the gene matches. The CDR3 has 15 amino acids. DNA for the CDR3: TGTGCCAGCAGCGCCGGGACAGGGGACCAAGAGACCCAGTACTTC. Translated, it gives CASSAGTGDQETQYF.

The chain has TRBV3-1 (or the pseudogene TRBV3-2) and TRBJ2-7; D is ambiguous. The V gene lost 4 bases and the J gene lost 1 base, with 17 bases spanning the gap. Germline loops: CDR1 LGHDT, CDR2 YNNKEL (reference sequence). There are 16 residues in the CDR3. Here the CDR3 DNA reads TGTGCCAGCAGCCTATCAGGTGGGCGCGTATCCTACGAGCAGTACTTC. Translated, it gives CASSLSGGRVSYEQYF.

V usage is TRBV15 and J usage is TRBJ1-5; 9 bases agree with TRBD1. The germline CDR1 and CDR2 sequences are LNHNV and YYDKDF (reference sequence). Unmatched junction bases numbered 7, after V lost 9 bases and J lost 4 bases. This CDR3 spans 14 amino acids. In nucleotides, the CDR3 is TGTGCCACTGAGCCGGGACAGGGAAATCAGCCCCAGCATTTT. The encoded protein is CATEPGQGNQPQHF.

The CDR3 DNA follows: TGTGCCAGCTCAGCCGGGACTAGCGGCTACGAGCAGTACTTC. Its translation: CASSAGTSGYEQYF. The V and J genes are TRBV18 and TRBJ2-7; 11 bases are a match to TRBD2. Germline V gene lookup returns CDR1 KGHSH and CDR2 LQKENI. This CDR3 is built from 14 residues. The trim removed 5 bases at V and 3 bases at J, leaving 3 bases unmatched.

This chain links TRBV12-3 or TRBV12-4 with TRBJ1-1; D gene uncertain. The V gene lost 7 bases and the J gene lost 3 bases, with 9 bases spanning the gap. This CDR3 contains 12 residues. The CDR3 DNA follows: TGTGCCAGCACGCCGAGGGACACTGAAGCTTTCTTT. It translates to CASTPRDTEAFF.

The genes are TRBV11-2 and TRBJ1-1; a possible D gene is TRBD1 (5 bases). From germline, CDR1 is SGHAT and CDR2 FQNNGV. V dropped 2 bases and J dropped 5 bases, with 12 bases sitting between them. This CDR3 contains 14 residues. The CDR3 bases are TGTGCCAGCAGCTTAAGGGGTGGAAAGACTGAAGCTTTCTTT. Its translation is CASSLRGGKTEAFF.

The chain is built from TRBV2 and TRBJ2-5; D not certain. The CDR3 totals 11 residues. Germline CDR1 SNHLY, CDR2 FYNNEI. V dropped 7 bases and J dropped 5 bases, with 8 bases sitting between them. DNA for the CDR3: TGTGCCAGCACCGTACTTGAGACCCAGTACTTC. It is translated as CASTVLETQYF.

The rearrangement joins TRBV7-2 to TRBJ1-3; 8 nucleotides match TRBD1. Unmatched junction bases numbered 3, after V lost 5 bases and J lost 3 bases. Germline CDR1 SGHTA, CDR2 FQGNSA. The CDR3 runs 14 residues. This CDR3 reads CASSLGTGGNTIYF. For the CDR3, the DNA is TGTGCCAGCAGCCTCGGGACAGGTGGAAACACCATATATTTT.

This clone has just one count. The chain combines TRBV5-6 with TRBJ2-1, with 7 bases fitting TRBD2. Germline loops: CDR1 SGHDT, CDR2 YYEEEE. CDR3 size: 16 residues. V was clipped by 4 bases and J by 7 bases; unmatched bases: 14. The CDR3 DNA reads TGTGCCAGCAGCCACAACCGGAGGGCCGGGAGGAATGAGCAGTTCTTC. Encoded protein: CASSHNRRAGRNEQFF.

The rearrangement uses TRBV28 and TRBJ1-4, with a tentative D call TRBD1 (6 bases). This CDR3 has 15 residues. Between the trimmed V and J ends, which lost 6 bases and 3 bases, there was a span of 14 bases. The germline V gene encodes CDR1 MDHEN and CDR2 SYDVKM. CDR3 coding DNA: TGTGCCAGCAGCCACACAGGGTTGGCTAATGAAAAACTGTTTTTT. Translating gives CASSHTGLANEKLFF. Based on the CDR3 plus reference TRBV28 and TRBJ1-4, the full variable domain is DVKVTQSSRYLVKRTGEKVFLECVQDMDHENMFWYRQDPGLGLRLIYFSYDVKMKEKGDIPEGYSVSREKKERFSLILESASTNQTSMYLCASSHTGLANEKLFFGSGTQLSVL.

This chain connects TRBV3-1 (or the pseudogene TRBV3-2) to TRBJ1-3, with 7 positions matching TRBD1. Trimming at V came to 8 bases and at J to 1 base, leaving 14 bases not matched to a gene. Germline assignment: CDR1 LGHDT and CDR2 YNNKEL (reference sequence). This CDR3 comprises 17 residues. CDR3 DNA sequence: TGTGCCAGCTCCCAAGGGGGCCAGAAAGGTTCTGGAAACACCATATATTTT. Amino acids: CASSQGGQKGSGNTIYF.

The genes are TRBV27 and TRBJ2-1; TRBD2 is a possible D gene (5 bases). CDR1 is MNHEY and CDR2 is SMNVEV in the germline V gene (reference sequence). Trimming removed 5 bases at V and 0 bases at J, with 11 bases between. The CDR3 covers 15 residues. The CDR3 bases are TGTGCCAGCAGTCCGAAGCGGATCTCCTACAATGAGCAGTTCTTC. Protein: CASSPKRISYNEQFF.

The chain carries TRBV11-2 and TRBJ1-3; D may be TRBD1 (5 bases). V was cut by 0 bases and J by 2 bases, with 8 bases left in between. CDR3 size: 15 residues. Germline loops: CDR1 SGHAT, CDR2 FQNNGV. CDR3 in DNA: TGTGCCAGCAGCTTAGACCAGGGTCCTGGAAACACCATATATTTT. Translated: CASSLDQGPGNTIYF.

This clone was picked up one time. CDR3 nucleotides: TGTGCCAGCAGGTCCAGGAACTATGGCTACACCTTC. Its protein product is CASRSRNYGYTF. The chain links TRBV2 to TRBJ1-2; the D is unclear. The CDR3 is made up of 12 amino acids. Trimming shortened V by 6 bases and J by 2 bases, and 7 bases separated the two germline ends. The germline V gene has CDR1 SNHLY and CDR2 FYNNEI.

This chain links TRBV27 with TRBJ2-7, with D maybe TRBD2 (5 bases). The CDR3 length is 13 residues. Germline V CDR1 and CDR2: MNHEY, SMNVEV (reference sequence). V dropped 5 bases and J dropped 7 bases, with 15 bases sitting between them. The CDR3 nucleotides read TGTGCCAGCAGTGCCAGATTCTCGGGGGAGCAGTACTTC. Translation gives CASSARFSGEQYF.

This chain uses TRBV29-1 with TRBJ2-7; TRBD2 matches at 7 bases. The CDR3 loop spans 17 amino acids. Germline loops: CDR1 SQVTM, CDR2 ANQGSEA. V dropped 4 bases and J dropped 2; count of bases not matched to a gene: 17. CDR3 region: CSVAMREAGRITYEQYF. CDR3 sequence (DNA): TGCAGCGTTGCGATGCGTGAAGCGGGACGTATAACCTACGAGCAGTACTTC.

The chain links TRBV18 to TRBJ2-7; possible D gene TRBD2, 6 bases. CDR3 size: 15 residues. CDR1 and CDR2 (germline): KGHSH, LQKENI. V was trimmed by 1 base and J by 7 bases, leaving 17 bases between them. CDR3 sequence (DNA): TGTGCCAGCTCACCACAGGGAGCGCGGGATGGGGAGCAGTACTTC. It yields the protein CASSPQGARDGEQYF. Variable domain in full (rest from reference TRBV18 and TRBJ2-7): NAGVMQNPRHLVRRRGQEARLRCSPMKGHSHVYWYRQLPEEGLKFMVYLQKENIIDESGMPKERFSAEFPKEGPSILRIQQVVRGDSAAYFCASSPQGARDGEQYFGPGTRLTVT.

The chain uses TRBV4-3 and TRBJ2-2; no firm D call. This CDR3 has 16 residues. Looked up from germline, CDR1 is LGHNA and CDR2 is YSLEER. The V and J ends lost 0 bases and 1 base respectively, with 9 bases between them. CDR3 nucleotide sequence: TGCGCCAGCAGCCAAGAAAAAGCGCGGAACACCGGGGAGCTGTTTTTT. It translates to CASSQEKARNTGELFF.

Details on this clone: At one end, the junction sequence differs from germline, possibly due to a read error. J is TRBJ1-1 and V is TRBV27; perhaps TRBD1 as D (5 bases). CDR3 length equals 14 residues. CDR1 and CDR2 from the germline V gene are MNHEY and SMNVEV (reference sequence). CDR3: CASSLSRVDTEAFF. For the CDR3, the DNA is TGTGCCAGCAGCTTATCCAGGGTGGACACTGAAGCTTTCTTT.

The chain recombines TRBV19 with TRBJ2-7, with 12 nucleotides matching TRBD2. The CDR3 contains 21 residues. Germline V gene sequence: CDR1 LNHDA, CDR2 SQIVND (reference sequence). The trim removed 4 bases at V and 2 bases at J, leaving 21 bases unmatched. CDR3 amino acids: CASSTTGNINPGLAGTYEQYF. CDR3 DNA sequence: TGTGCCAGTAGTACGACAGGGAATATCAACCCTGGACTAGCGGGAACCTACGAGCAGTACTTC.

The V call is TRBV7-9, the J call TRBJ1-6; no firm D call. This CDR3 spans 13 amino acids. Trimming pared 1 base from V and 7 bases from J, leaving 5 bases between. The germline V gene has CDR1 SEHNR and CDR2 FQNEAQ (reference sequence). The CDR3 DNA reads TGTGCCAGCAGCTTAGAGGAGAATTCACCCCTCCACTTT. Its translation: CASSLEENSPLHF.